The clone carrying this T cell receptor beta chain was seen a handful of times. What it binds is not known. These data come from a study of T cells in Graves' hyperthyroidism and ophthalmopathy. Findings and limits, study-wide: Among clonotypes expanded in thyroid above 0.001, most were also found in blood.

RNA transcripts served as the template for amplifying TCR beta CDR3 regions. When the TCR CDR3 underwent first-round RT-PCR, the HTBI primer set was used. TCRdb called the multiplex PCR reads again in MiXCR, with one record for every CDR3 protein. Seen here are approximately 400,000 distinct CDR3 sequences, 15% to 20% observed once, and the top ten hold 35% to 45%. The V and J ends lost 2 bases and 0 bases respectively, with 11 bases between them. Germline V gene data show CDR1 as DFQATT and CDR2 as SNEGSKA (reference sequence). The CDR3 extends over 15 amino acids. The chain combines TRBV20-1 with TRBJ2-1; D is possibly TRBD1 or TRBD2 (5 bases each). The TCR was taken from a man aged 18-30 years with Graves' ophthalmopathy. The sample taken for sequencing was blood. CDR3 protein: CSARWGYRSYNEQFF. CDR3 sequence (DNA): TGCAGTGCTAGATGGGGGTATCGCTCCTACAATGAGCAGTTCTTC.